This TCR beta chain was sequenced in a study of cytomegalovirus exposure and HLA in healthy donors. Study-level background: HLA-typed donors were the source of 82 million or so unique TCRs, which an early data release held.

PCR amplification relied on 60 Vbeta primers (plus 13 Jbeta primers). Sequenced by immunoSEQ multiplex PCR; TCRdb stores in-frame clones only, minus some. The repertoire consists of fewer than 200,000 clones, with 65% to 85% occurring once and the leading ten covering around 3%. Regarding this clone: Its specificity is not known.

The V and J ends lost 3 bases and 9 bases respectively, with 12 bases between them. There are 13 residues in the CDR3. Germline V gene data show CDR1 as SNHLY and CDR2 as FYNNEI. Whole-study findings and limits: Most observed TCR sequences were rare, whereas some public TCRs were detected in many donors.

The specimen sequenced was PBMCs. This clonotype originated in a woman aged 45-65 years in good health and CMV-seropositive. This chain links TRBV2 with TRBJ1-5; D uncertain. CDR3 sequence (DNA): TGTGCCAGCAGTGATTGGCGCAGCGGGCCCCAGCATTTT. Protein product: CASSDWRSGPQHF.